This T cell receptor beta chain was retrieved from a study of molecular identifiers for immune sequencing clone quantification. Preparation methods for the bulk TCR libraries were those previously described, with listed TCR primers. TCRdb re-called the PCR reads with MiXCR, one entry per CDR3 protein. The sample contains about 65,000 distinct CDR3 sequences, under 20% of which appear only once. Naive CD8 T cells were picked out by sorting for CD8+CD4-CCR7+CD45RA+. The CDR3 runs to 14 residues. The ends were cut back, 5 bases at V and 6 bases at J, with 16 bases in the middle. With regard to this clonotype: A much larger clone sits a single nucleotide away, making a read error possible.

Sequencing input: naive CD8+ T cells from blood, with Jurkat cell RNA spiked in. Subset of the sample: FACS-sorted CD8+CD4-CCR7+CD45RA+ naive T cells. J is TRBJ1-2 and V is TRBV12-3 or TRBV12-4; D gene unclear. The sequence derives from a human donor in good health. Some libraries in this study had Jurkat cell RNA spiked in. DNA for the CDR3: TGTGCCAGCAGTACCCTCTCAGACCCCCATGGCTACACCTTC. Its translation: CASSTLSDPHGYTF.